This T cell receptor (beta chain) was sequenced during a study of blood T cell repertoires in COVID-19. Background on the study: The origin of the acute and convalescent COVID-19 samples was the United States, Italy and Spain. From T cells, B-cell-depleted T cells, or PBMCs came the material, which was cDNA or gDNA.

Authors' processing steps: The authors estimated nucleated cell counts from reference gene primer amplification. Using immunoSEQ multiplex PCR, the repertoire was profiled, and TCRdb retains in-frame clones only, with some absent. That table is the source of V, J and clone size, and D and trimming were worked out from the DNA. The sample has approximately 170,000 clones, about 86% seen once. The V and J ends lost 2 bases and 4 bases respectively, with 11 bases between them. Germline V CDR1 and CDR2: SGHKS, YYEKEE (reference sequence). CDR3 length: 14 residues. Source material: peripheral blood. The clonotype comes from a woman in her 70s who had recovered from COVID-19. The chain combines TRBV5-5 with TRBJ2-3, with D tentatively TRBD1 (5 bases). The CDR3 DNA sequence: TGTGCCAGCAGCTTCCGGCAGGGCTCAGATACGCAGTATTTT. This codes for CASSFRQGSDTQYF.